This T cell receptor beta chain was documented in a study of cytomegalovirus exposure and HLA in healthy donors. Study at large: The approximately 120 validation repertoires used the same platform as the 666 first-cohort repertoires, a later analysis reported. Findings and limits, study-wide: The listing of fewer than 200 TCR beta chains classed them as cytomegalovirus-associated.

A roughly 120-subject validation cohort, separate from the roughly 700-subject first cohort, supplied the donors. Produced via immunoSEQ multiplex PCR; TCRdb's table is partial and in-frame only. Of some 170,000 clones listed, about 82% are singletons. J was trimmed by 7 bases and V by 2 bases; bases with no gene match: 5. Germline lookup yields CDR1 LNHNV and CDR2 YYDKDF (reference sequence). There are 14 residues in the CDR3. For this clone: The antigen remains undetermined.

V and J are TRBV15 and TRBJ1-3; the match to TRBD1 covers 7 bases. The sequencing sample was made of PBMCs. This clonotype was sampled from a young man in good health and CMV-seropositive. The CDR3 DNA reads as TGTGCCACCAGCAGACAGACAGGGTGGAACACCATATATTTT. This codes for CATSRQTGWNTIYF.